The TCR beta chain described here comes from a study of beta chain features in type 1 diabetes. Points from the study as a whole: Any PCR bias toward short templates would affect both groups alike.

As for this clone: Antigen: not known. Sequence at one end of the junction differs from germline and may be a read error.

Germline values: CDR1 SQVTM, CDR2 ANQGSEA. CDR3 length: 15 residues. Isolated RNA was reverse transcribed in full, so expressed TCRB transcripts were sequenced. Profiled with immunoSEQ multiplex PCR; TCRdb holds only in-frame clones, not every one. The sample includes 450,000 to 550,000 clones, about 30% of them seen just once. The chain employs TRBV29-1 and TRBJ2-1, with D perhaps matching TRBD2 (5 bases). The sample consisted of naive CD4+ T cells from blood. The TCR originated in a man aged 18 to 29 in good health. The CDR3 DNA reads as TGCAGCGTCGAAGGACGGGAAAGCTCCTACAATGAGCAGTTCTTC. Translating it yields CSVEGRESSYNEQFF.